The clone carrying this TCR beta chain was seen ten or more times. Its antigen remains unidentified. The CDR3 end lies 3 residues beyond the end of the read and is filled in from the germline J gene. The entry originates in a study of T cell clonality in common variable immunodeficiency. The study's findings and limits: What drives increased CVID clonality needs T cell subpopulation sequencing. Shared TCRbeta clones were fewer between CVID subjects than controls. Common variable immunodeficiency TCR beta sequences reportedly had fewer deletions and N-nucleotide insertions.

Germline V gene data show CDR1 as SNHLY and CDR2 as FYNNEI. This CDR3 contains 18 residues. V was cut by 1 base and J by 7 bases, with 25 bases left in between. Some clones are missing from TCRdb's copy, which holds only in-frame ones; the method was immunoSEQ multiplex PCR. The record shows roughly 60,000 clones for this sample, with no singletons present. The TCR was taken from a person between 18 and 75 years old in good health. Sequencing was done on a sample of peripheral blood mononuclear cells. V is TRBV2 and J is TRBJ1-2, with D perhaps matching TRBD1 (6 bases). The CDR3 reads CASSEEVMFGAGVGGYTF. The CDR3 bases that were read are TGTGCCAGCAGTGAAGAAGTAATGTTCGGGGCAGGGGTAGGTGGC.